The clone carrying this TCR beta chain has a single count. These data are taken from a study of blood T cell repertoires in COVID-19. Study-wide context: Sources were T cells, B-cell-depleted T cells, or PBMCs; the material itself was cDNA or gDNA.

Original methodology: Amplification from reference gene primers served as the basis for estimated nucleated cell counts. Only in-frame clones appear in the TCRdb table, and some are missing; sequencing was by immunoSEQ multiplex PCR. Clone size and the V and J calls come from that table; the DNA yielded D and trimming. Altogether about 480,000 clones are present, approximately 87% being singletons, with the ten largest covering around 1.9%. Everyone who took part was roughly 18 to 89 years old, and they came from 20 to 25 US areas. The V and J ends lost 8 bases and 2 bases, in that order; junction bases with no gene match: 12. Germline loops: CDR1 LNHDA, CDR2 SQIVND (reference sequence). The CDR3 sequence is 18 residues long.

Sequencing input: PBMCs or T cells enriched from blood (not recorded which). The chain recombines TRBV19 with TRBJ2-3; 14 bases line up with TRBD2. This sequence originates from a woman aged 40 to 50 who had recovered from COVID-19. The DNA for the CDR3 is TGTGCCAGTGGGGATAGAGGGACTAGCGGGAGAGACACAGATACGCAGTATTTT. This translates into CASGDRGTSGRDTDTQYF.